This T cell receptor beta chain was profiled in a study of response to subunit inactivated influenza vaccine (dated by TCRdb to 2017 to 2018). Background for the entire study: Deep quantitative T cell receptor repertoire profiling was used in the study to track responses to a trivalent subunit inactivated influenza vaccine.

The library was obtained by RT-PCR. Instrument on record: Illumina HiSeq 2500. Using fastp trimming at Q25 and MiXCR clonotype assembly, TCRdb reanalyzed the public sequencing data and kept in-frame beta chains. Merged by CDR3 protein, the rows form single entries marked with the most common genes and DNA. In this sample the table shows about 190,000 distinct CDR3 sequences, 13% to 15% of which occur a single time. Roughly 24% of the sample is in the top ten clones. According to the germline V gene, CDR1 reads MNHNS and CDR2 reads SASEGT. From cysteine to phenylalanine, the CDR3 is 13 amino acids long. Just the 39-base CDR3 DNA is kept, in frame starting at base 1. V was cut back by 8 bases and J by 0 bases, leaving a gap of 5 bases between them. The full study reports these points: The authors suggested that each seasonal influenza vaccination may recruit only a limited number of new T cells.

Comments on this clonotype: It lacks a known antigen. No base quality values were provided; no much bigger clone lies one nucleotide off.

The receptor's source is a man aged 50 to 60 who received an inactivated influenza vaccine. Donor details come from another sample of the same person, matched by shared clones. The chain was built from TRBV6-1 and TRBJ2-6, with an unclear D gene assignment. The sequencing here drew on CD8+ T cells sorted from PBMCs, taken roughly 5 days after vaccination. The CDR3 has the sequence CASGRSGANVLTF. The DNA is as follows: TGTGCCAGCGGCCGCTCTGGGGCCAACGTCCTGACTTTC.